This entry concerns a single TCR beta chain. This specimen comes from a study of control samples from healthy donors and cancer patients. Method: immunoSEQ multiplex PCR; TCRdb's copy keeps in-frame clones and lacks some. Of around 93,000 clones detected, about 86% appear once; the ten largest clones hold approximately 14%. This clonotype was obtained from a man aged 25 to 40 in good health. Sequenced sample: blood.

The CDR3 DNA is TGTGCCAGCAGCCAAGCTCGGCGGGCAGTCTGGTACATGAACACTGAAGCTTTCTTT. Residues: CASSQARRAVWYMNTEAFF. This rearrangement joins TRBV14 to TRBJ1-1; no reliable D call. V was clipped by 1 base and J by 0 bases, with 21 bases between them. The length of the CDR3 is 19 residues. Per germline, CDR1 SGHDN and CDR2 FVKESK.